One and the same sample provided the 16 T cell receptor beta chains below, sequenced in a study of blood T cell repertoires in COVID-19. Using immunoSEQ multiplex PCR, the repertoire was profiled, and TCRdb retains in-frame clones only, with some absent. The sample lists just over 300,000 clones; around nine tenths were seen once. What was sequenced was peripheral blood. These TCRs come from a young woman with COVID-19, enrolled during active disease.

This chain connects TRBV29-1 to TRBJ1-1; TRBD1 matches at 7 bases. J was trimmed by 0 bases and V by 0 bases; bases with no gene match: 4. The CDR3 loop spans 15 amino acids. CDR1 is SQVTM and CDR2 is ANQGSEA in the germline V gene. The chain's CDR3 is CSVEDGTEVNTEAFF. The CDR3, as DNA: TGCAGCGTTGAAGATGGGACAGAAGTGAACACTGAAGCTTTCTTT.

This rearrangement joins TRBV15 to TRBJ1-4, with a weak D call TRBD1 (6 bases). Germline CDR1 and CDR2: LNHNV and YYDKDF (reference sequence). V was clipped by 1 base and J by 6 bases, with 12 bases between them. The CDR3 totals 15 residues. Here the CDR3 reads CATSRGEQGHEKLFF. CDR3 nucleotide sequence: TGTGCCACCAGCAGAGGGGAACAGGGCCATGAAAAACTGTTTTTT.

The chain has TRBV28 and TRBJ2-1; 10 bases match TRBD2. V trimming: 3 bases; J trimming: 8 bases; junction bases outside the gene matches: 13. CDR1 and CDR2 from the germline V gene are MDHEN and SYDVKM. The CDR3 extends over 17 amino acids. CDR3 nucleotide sequence: TGTGCCAGCAGTTTCCAACGAAATAGCGGGGGGCTCTATGAGCAGTTCTTC. Translating it yields CASSFQRNSGGLYEQFF.

The chain uses TRBV5-6 and TRBJ1-2, with D maybe TRBD1 (6 bases). CDR1 is SGHDT and CDR2 is YYEEEE in the germline V gene. Trimming pared 3 bases from V and 10 bases from J, leaving 16 bases between. The CDR3 has 13 amino acids. The CDR3 DNA follows: TGTGCCAGCAGCTGGGACACGGCCCTTTTCTACACCTTC. Translating it yields CASSWDTALFYTF. Together with reference TRBV5-6 and TRBJ1-2, the CDR3 gives the full variable domain: DAGVTQSPTHLIKTRGQQVTLRCSPKSGHDTVSWYQQALGQGPQFIFQYYEEEERQRGNFPDRFSGHQFPNYSSELNVNALLLGDSALYLCASSWDTALFYTFGSGTRLTVV.

The V and J genes are TRBV19 and TRBJ1-3; D gene uncertain. V lost 6 bases to trimming and J lost 8 bases, with 14 bases between them. Germline assignment: CDR1 LNHDA and CDR2 SQIVND (reference sequence). CDR3 length equals 13 residues. The CDR3 here is CASRRMTRDTIYF. In DNA form, the CDR3 reads TGTGCCAGTAGGCGTATGACTCGGGACACCATATATTTT.

V gene TRBV11-2 combines with J gene TRBJ2-3; 10 bases map to TRBD2. The V segment lost 1 base and the J segment 7 bases; nucleotides outside the gene matches: 11. Germline V CDR1 and CDR2: SGHAT, FQNNGV. There are 17 residues in the CDR3. The CDR3 region is CASSLGSTSGRRNTQYF. DNA for the CDR3: TGTGCCAGCAGCTTAGGGTCGACTAGCGGGCGCAGGAATACGCAGTATTTT.

This clone was seen once. The V call is TRBV6-6, the J call TRBJ2-1, with D uncertain. The ends were cut back, 0 bases at V and 4 bases at J, with 13 bases in the middle. The CDR3 runs 16 residues. The V gene's germline CDR1 is MNHNY and CDR2 SVGAGI (reference sequence). The CDR3 coding sequence is TGTGCCAGCAGTTACTCGCCAGGTAACAATTACAATGAGCAGTTCTTC. This codes for CASSYSPGNNYNEQFF.

The V gene is TRBV13, the J gene TRBJ1-5, with D unclear. V was shortened by 5 bases and J by 2 bases, with 10 bases between the two germline ends. Germline V gives CDR1 PRHDT, CDR2 FYEKMQ (reference sequence). The CDR3 spans 14 residues. Here the CDR3 DNA reads TGTGCCAGCAGCCACAATCGTGGCAATCAGCCCCAGCATTTT. Translating gives CASSHNRGNQPQHF.

The V gene is TRBV5-6, the J gene TRBJ1-2; no firm D call. This CDR3 region has 14 residues. The germline V and J ends were trimmed by 0 bases and 3 bases, with 9 bases remaining between them. The germline V gene encodes CDR1 SGHDT and CDR2 YYEEEE. Written as DNA, the CDR3 is TGTGCCAGCAGCTTGGGGAAGGGAGACTATGGCTACACCTTC. This sequence encodes CASSLGKGDYGYTF.

The chain uses TRBV7-8 and TRBJ2-3; 7 bases are a match to TRBD2. V shed 6 bases and J 2 bases; nucleotides not matched to a gene: 11. The CDR3 runs 16 residues. Germline V CDR1 and CDR2: SGHVS, FQNEAQ. CDR3 protein: CASSLSHGGITDTQYF. In nucleotides, the CDR3 is TGTGCCAGCAGTTTGTCTCACGGGGGGATCACAGATACGCAGTATTTT.

The chain employs TRBV3-1 (or the pseudogene TRBV3-2) and TRBJ2-3; D might be TRBD1 (6 bases). Germline assignment: CDR1 LGHDT and CDR2 YNNKEL (reference sequence). V was clipped by 0 bases and J by 1 base, with 11 bases between them. The CDR3 length is 16 residues. The CDR3 coding sequence is TGTGCCAGCAGCCAAGACCTCGGGACACGCACAGATACGCAGTATTTT. Amino acid sequence: CASSQDLGTRTDTQYF.

V and J are TRBV5-1 and TRBJ2-2, with D maybe TRBD2 (5 bases). CDR3 size: 14 residues. Per the germline V gene, CDR1 is SGHRS and CDR2 is YFSETQ. V lost 6 bases to trimming and J lost 4 bases, with 13 bases between them. In DNA form, the CDR3 reads TGCGCCAGCACGGCGCGGGCGGGCACCGGGGAGCTGTTTTTT. Its translation is CASTARAGTGELFF.

This CDR3 is CATSRSSPNQPQHF. CDR3 in DNA: TGTGCCACCAGCAGATCTTCTCCTAATCAGCCCCAGCATTTT. The chain has TRBV15 and TRBJ1-5, with unresolved D. Trimming pared 2 bases from V and 4 bases from J, leaving 9 bases between. The CDR3 consists of 14 residues. The V gene's germline CDR1 is LNHNV and CDR2 YYDKDF (reference sequence).

The rearrangement joins TRBV5-1 to TRBJ1-1, with D possibly matching TRBD1 (5 bases). Deletions cut 0 bases from V and 0 bases from J, with 9 bases between. CDR3 length equals 15 residues. Germline CDR1 SGHRS, CDR2 YFSETQ. CDR3 coding DNA: TGCGCCAGCAGCTTGGAGGGACTCATGAACACTGAAGCTTTCTTT. Its translation is CASSLEGLMNTEAFF.

The chain uses TRBV9 and TRBJ1-2, with D possibly matching TRBD1 (6 bases). The germline V gene has CDR1 SGDLS and CDR2 YYNGEE. Trimming took off 2 bases at V and 4 bases at J, with 12 bases between the two ends. The CDR3 sequence is 14 residues long. As DNA, the CDR3 is TGTGCCAGCAGCGTCGCCCAGGGGACCTATGGCTACACCTTC. Its translation is CASSVAQGTYGYTF.

The V call is TRBV19, the J call TRBJ2-7, with TRBD2 matching over 9 bases. After removal of 4 bases from V and 1 base from J, the junction contained 2 bases not matched to a gene. CDR1 LNHDA and CDR2 SQIVND come from the germline V gene (reference sequence). The CDR3 contains 14 residues. The CDR3: CASSTSGISYEQYF. The DNA of the CDR3 is TGTGCCAGTAGTACTAGCGGGATATCCTACGAGCAGTACTTC.